This T cell receptor beta chain was profiled in a study of spatial heterogeneity in lung cancer. Germline-derived CDR1 and CDR2 are SGHAT and FQNNGV. V shed 5 bases and J shed 1 base, with 12 bases lying between them. The CDR3 totals 15 residues. This clonotype was detected many times. TCRdb re-called the 5' RACE reads with MiXCR, one entry per CDR3 protein. The table shows some 38,000 distinct CDR3 sequences, with approximately 7.5% occurring only once. Time point given: sample taken at primary tumor resection. Unsorted tumor, nontumor lung tissue or cryopreserved PBMC supplied the whole RNA. The specimen was PBMCs, collected at surgery. This TCR derives from a male donor with early-stage non-small cell lung cancer. This sequence joins TRBV11-2 and TRBJ1-3, with D possibly TRBD1 on 5 matching bases. CDR3 sequence: CASSRAGLSGNTIYF. The CDR3, as DNA: TGTGCCAGCAGCCGCGCGGGGCTGTCTGGAAACACCATATATTTT. Together with reference TRBV11-2 and TRBJ1-3, the CDR3 gives the full variable domain: EAGVAQSPRYKIIEKRQSVAFWCNPISGHATLYWYQQILGQGPKLLIQFQNNGVVDDSQLPKDRFSAERLKGVDSTLKIQPAKLEDSAVYLCASSRAGLSGNTIYFGEGSWLTVV.